This T cell receptor beta chain originates from a study of cytomegalovirus exposure and HLA in healthy donors. The study, taken as a whole, reports: In a later analysis, donors in an Asian-associated ancestry cluster reportedly had fewer N-insertions in productive TCRs than the cohort mean.

This clone was seen once. The antigen is not known. Germline CDR1 reads MRHNA; CDR2 reads SNTAGT. V was clipped by 3 bases and J by 4 bases; unmatched bases: 6. This CDR3 has 16 residues. The PCR employed 60 Vbeta primers together with 13 Jbeta primers. Profiling relied on immunoSEQ multiplex PCR, and the TCRdb table lists in-frame clones only, not all of them. The table lists over 150,000 clones, approximately 72% of them singletons. The receptor's source is a man aged 18-30 years in good health and CMV-seronegative. The sequenced material came from PBMCs. The chain uses TRBV6-4 and TRBJ2-2; 9 bases line up with TRBD2. The CDR3 region is CASSDLSGGRTGELFF. As DNA, the CDR3 is TGTGCCAGCAGTGATCTTAGCGGGGGCCGCACCGGGGAGCTGTTTTTT.